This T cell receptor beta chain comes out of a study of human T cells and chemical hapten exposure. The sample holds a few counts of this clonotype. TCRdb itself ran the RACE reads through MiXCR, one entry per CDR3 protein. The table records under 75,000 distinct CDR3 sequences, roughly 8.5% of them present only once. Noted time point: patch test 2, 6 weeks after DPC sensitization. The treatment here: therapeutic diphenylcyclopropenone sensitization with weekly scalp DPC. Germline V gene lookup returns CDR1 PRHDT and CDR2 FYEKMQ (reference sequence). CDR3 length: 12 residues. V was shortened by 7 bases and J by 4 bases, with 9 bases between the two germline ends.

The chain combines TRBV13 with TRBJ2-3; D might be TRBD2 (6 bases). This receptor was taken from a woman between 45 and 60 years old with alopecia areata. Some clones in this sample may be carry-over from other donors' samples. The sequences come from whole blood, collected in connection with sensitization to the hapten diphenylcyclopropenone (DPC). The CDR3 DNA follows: TGTGCCAGCACGGGGGTTGCAGATACGCAGTATTTT. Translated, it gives CASTGVADTQYF.